This TCR beta chain emerged from a study of cytomegalovirus exposure and HLA in healthy donors. General study results and limits: A reported reduction in N-insertions relative to the roughly 700-donor mean was seen in an Asian-associated ancestry cluster in a later analysis. When analyzed later, the rates of TCR association showed variation by HLA locus, with DRB1 the most and HLA-C the fewest.

Comments on this clone: The antigen is undetermined.

V lost 4 bases and J lost 3; bases outside the gene matches: 4. The CDR3 runs 14 residues. Germline V gene sequence: CDR1 KGHSH, CDR2 LQKENI. Use of 60 Vbeta and 13 Jbeta primers characterized the PCR. Libraries were prepared by immunoSEQ multiplex PCR; TCRdb keeps only in-frame clonotypes and omits some of them. Of approximately 190,000 clones listed, over 65% are singletons. This chain uses TRBV18 with TRBJ1-1; 8 nucleotides match TRBD1. This sequence was found in a man aged 40-50 years in good health and CMV-seropositive. Sequenced material: PBMCs. CDR3 amino acids: CASSRLQGDTEAFF. For the CDR3, the DNA is TGTGCCAGCTCACGTCTACAGGGGGACACTGAAGCTTTCTTT.